This T cell receptor beta chain comes out of a study of cytomegalovirus exposure and HLA in healthy donors. Whole-study findings and limits: In a later analysis, DRB1 alleles had the most associated TCRs; HLA-C alleles the fewest. Serostatus for CMV was the only available immune exposure information. HLA alleles were associated with 15,000 to 20,000 TCR beta sequences in a later analysis at 0.05 false discovery rate.

This clone has a handful of counts. Its target is not known. The CDR3 is 13 amino acids. The germline CDR1 and CDR2 sequences are MNHEY and SVGAGI. The V segment lost 5 bases and the J segment 8 bases; nucleotides outside the gene matches: 6. The PCR used 60 Vbeta and 13 Jbeta primers. Assay: immunoSEQ multiplex PCR; the TCRdb copy retains only in-frame clones and omits some. This table has under 200,000 clones, 65% to 75% appearing once. This receptor was taken from a girl aged 5-17 years in good health and CMV-seronegative. Sequenced sample: PBMCs. The chain uses TRBV6-5 and TRBJ1-5; TRBD1 agrees at 7 bases. The CDR3 bases are TGTGCCAGCAGTCCGCCGACAGGGAAGCCCCAGCATTTT. Its protein product is CASSPPTGKPQHF.